This TCR beta chain was sequenced in a study of human T cells and chemical hapten exposure. Overall study: Upper-back patch tests with 0.01% DPC were read at 6 days. Small volume differences among pooled libraries mainly caused per-sample TCR yield variation.

The time point was: patch test 2, 6 weeks after DPC sensitization. Treatment of the sample: therapeutic diphenylcyclopropenone sensitization with weekly scalp DPC. Every donor had alopecia and was 18 to 70 years old; all were suitable for DPC. In the library, unique molecular identifiers were attached to individual cDNA molecules. TCRdb re-analysed the RACE reads in MiXCR, keeping a single row per CDR3 protein. The sample has more than 85,000 distinct CDR3 sequences, about a tenth seen once. The sequence came from a woman aged 40 to 50 with alopecia areata. Some clones in this sample may be carry-over from other donors' samples. Sequenced here: whole blood, sampled in connection with sensitization to the hapten diphenylcyclopropenone (DPC).

The CDR3 here is CASSTQRGQYF. CDR3 coding DNA: TGTGCCAGCAGTACCCAAAGAGGACAGTACTTC. The chain couples TRBV25-1 to TRBJ2-5; D unclear. The germline V and J ends were trimmed by 5 bases and 11 bases, with 12 bases remaining between them. CDR1 and CDR2 (germline): MGHDK, SYGVNS. The CDR3 totals 11 residues.